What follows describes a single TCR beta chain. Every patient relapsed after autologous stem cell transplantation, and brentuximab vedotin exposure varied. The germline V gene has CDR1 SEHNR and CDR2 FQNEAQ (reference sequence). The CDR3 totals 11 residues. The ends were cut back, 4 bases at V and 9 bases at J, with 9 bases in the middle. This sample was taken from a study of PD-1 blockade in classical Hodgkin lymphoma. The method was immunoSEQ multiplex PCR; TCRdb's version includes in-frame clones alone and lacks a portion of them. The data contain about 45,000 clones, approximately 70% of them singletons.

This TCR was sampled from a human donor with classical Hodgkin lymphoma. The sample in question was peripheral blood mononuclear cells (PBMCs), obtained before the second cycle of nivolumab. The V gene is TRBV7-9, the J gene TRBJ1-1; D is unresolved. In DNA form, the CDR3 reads TGTGCCAGCAGCTCCGGTGAGAAAGCTTTCTTT. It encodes CASSSGEKAFF.